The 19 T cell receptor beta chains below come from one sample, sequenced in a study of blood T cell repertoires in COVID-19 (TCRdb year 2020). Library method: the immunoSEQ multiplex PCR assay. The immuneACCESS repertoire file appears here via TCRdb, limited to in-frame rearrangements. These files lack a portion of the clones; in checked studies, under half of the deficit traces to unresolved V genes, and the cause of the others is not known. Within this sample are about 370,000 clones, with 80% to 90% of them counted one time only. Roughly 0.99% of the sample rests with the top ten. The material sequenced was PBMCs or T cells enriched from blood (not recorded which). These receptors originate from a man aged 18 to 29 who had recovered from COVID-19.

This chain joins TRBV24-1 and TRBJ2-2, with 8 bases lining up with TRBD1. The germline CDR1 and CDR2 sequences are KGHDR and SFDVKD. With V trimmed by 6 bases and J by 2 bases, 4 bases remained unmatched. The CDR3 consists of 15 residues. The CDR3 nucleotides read TGTGCCACCAGTCGACAGGGGCGCAACACCGGGGAGCTGTTTTTT. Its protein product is CATSRQGRNTGELFF.

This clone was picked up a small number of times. In nucleotides, the CDR3 is TGTGCCAGCTCACCAGACAGAGGTAAAATCCCGAATGGCTACACCTTC. Translated: CASSPDRGKIPNGYTF. The J gene is TRBJ1-2, the V gene TRBV18, with D tentatively TRBD1 (5 bases). Germline V gives CDR1 KGHSH, CDR2 LQKENI. The V gene lost 2 bases and the J gene lost 6 bases, with 19 bases spanning the gap. This CDR3 has 16 residues.

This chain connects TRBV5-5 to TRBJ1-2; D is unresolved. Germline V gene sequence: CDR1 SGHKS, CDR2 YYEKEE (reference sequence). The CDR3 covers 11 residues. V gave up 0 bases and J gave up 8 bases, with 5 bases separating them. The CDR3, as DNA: TGTGCCAGCAGCTTGGCGGGAGGCTACACCTTC. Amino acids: CASSLAGGYTF.

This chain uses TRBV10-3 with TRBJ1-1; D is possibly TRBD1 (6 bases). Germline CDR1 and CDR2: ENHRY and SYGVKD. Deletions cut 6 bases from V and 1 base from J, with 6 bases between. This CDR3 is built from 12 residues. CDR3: CAIRDRNTEAFF. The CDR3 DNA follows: TGTGCCATCAGGGACAGGAACACTGAAGCTTTCTTT.

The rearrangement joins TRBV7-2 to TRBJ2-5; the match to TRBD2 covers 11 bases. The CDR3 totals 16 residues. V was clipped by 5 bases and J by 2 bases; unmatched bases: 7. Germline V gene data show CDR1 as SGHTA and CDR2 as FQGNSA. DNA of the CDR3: TGTGCCAGCAGCCTCGCTGGACTAGCGGGTCAAGAGACCCAGTACTTC. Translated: CASSLAGLAGQETQYF.

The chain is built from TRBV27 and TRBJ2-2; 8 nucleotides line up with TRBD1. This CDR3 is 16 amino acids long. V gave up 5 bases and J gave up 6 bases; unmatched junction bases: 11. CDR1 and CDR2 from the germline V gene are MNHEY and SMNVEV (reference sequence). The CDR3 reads CASSVDRVPSAGELFF. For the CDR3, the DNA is TGTGCCAGCAGTGTGGACAGGGTCCCTTCGGCCGGGGAGCTGTTTTTT.

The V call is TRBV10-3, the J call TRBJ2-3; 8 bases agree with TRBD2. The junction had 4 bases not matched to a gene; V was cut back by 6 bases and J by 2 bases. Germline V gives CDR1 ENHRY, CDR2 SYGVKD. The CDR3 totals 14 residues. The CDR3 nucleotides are TGTGCCATCAGCGAAGCGGGGGACACAGATACGCAGTATTTT. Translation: CAISEAGDTDTQYF.

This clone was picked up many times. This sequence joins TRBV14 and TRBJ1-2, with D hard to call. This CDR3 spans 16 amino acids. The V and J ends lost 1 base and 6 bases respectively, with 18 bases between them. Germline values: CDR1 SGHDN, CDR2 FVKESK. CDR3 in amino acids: CASSQVGRELAHGYTF. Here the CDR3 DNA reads TGTGCCAGCAGCCAAGTTGGGCGAGAGCTGGCTCATGGCTACACCTTC.

CDR3 in amino acids: CASSERDKKYGYTF. The CDR3, as DNA: TGTGCCAGCAGCGAAAGGGACAAAAAGTATGGCTACACCTTC. This chain uses TRBV7-9 with TRBJ1-2, with D perhaps matching TRBD1 (6 bases). Trimming cost V 5 bases and J 5 bases, with 15 bases left between them. The CDR3 covers 14 residues. Germline lookup yields CDR1 SEHNR and CDR2 FQNEAQ (reference sequence).

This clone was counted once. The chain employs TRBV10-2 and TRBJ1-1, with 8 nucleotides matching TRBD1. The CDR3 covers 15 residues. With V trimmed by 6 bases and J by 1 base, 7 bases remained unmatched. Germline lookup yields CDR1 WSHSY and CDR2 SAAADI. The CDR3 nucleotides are TGCGCCAGCAGCCCCGGACAGGGAGCGAACACTGAAGCTTTCTTT. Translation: CASSPGQGANTEAFF.

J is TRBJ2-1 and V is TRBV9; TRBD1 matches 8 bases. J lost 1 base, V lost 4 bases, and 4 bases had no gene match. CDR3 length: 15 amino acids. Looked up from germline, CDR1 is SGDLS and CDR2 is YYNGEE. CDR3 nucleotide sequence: TGTGCCAGCAGCCTCGACAGGGGTTCCTACAATGAGCAGTTCTTC. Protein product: CASSLDRGSYNEQFF.

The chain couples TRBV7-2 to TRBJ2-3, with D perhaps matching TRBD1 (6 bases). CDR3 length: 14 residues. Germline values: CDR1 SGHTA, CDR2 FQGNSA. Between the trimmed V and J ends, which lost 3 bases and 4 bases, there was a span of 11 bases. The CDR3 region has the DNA TGTGCCAGCAGCTTGACACAGGGCCCAGATACGCAGTATTTT. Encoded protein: CASSLTQGPDTQYF.

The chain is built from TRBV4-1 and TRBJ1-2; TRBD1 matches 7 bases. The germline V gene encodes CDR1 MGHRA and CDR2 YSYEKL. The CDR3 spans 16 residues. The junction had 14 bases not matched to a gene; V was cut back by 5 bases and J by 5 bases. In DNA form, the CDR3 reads TGCGCCAGCAGCGCTTACCCTGGGGACAGTTCTTATGGCTACACCTTC. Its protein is CASSAYPGDSSYGYTF.

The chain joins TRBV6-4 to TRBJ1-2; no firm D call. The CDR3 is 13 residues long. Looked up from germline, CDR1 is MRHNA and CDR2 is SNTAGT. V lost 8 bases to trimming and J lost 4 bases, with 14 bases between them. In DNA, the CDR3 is TGTGCCAGCCTCCCTTCGGAGGGCTATGGCTACACCTTC. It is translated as CASLPSEGYGYTF.

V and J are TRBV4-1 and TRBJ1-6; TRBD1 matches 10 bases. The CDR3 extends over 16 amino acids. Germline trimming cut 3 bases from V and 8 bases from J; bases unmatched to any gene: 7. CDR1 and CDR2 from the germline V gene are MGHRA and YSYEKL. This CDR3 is CASSQGPGQGYSPLHF. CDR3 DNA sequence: TGCGCCAGCAGCCAGGGACCGGGACAGGGGTATTCACCCCTCCACTTT.

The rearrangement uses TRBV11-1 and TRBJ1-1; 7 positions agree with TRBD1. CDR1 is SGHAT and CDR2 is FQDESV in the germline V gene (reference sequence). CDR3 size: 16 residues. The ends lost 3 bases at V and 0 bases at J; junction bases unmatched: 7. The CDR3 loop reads CASSLPWTGMNTEAFF. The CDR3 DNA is TGTGCCAGCAGCTTGCCATGGACAGGAATGAACACTGAAGCTTTCTTT.

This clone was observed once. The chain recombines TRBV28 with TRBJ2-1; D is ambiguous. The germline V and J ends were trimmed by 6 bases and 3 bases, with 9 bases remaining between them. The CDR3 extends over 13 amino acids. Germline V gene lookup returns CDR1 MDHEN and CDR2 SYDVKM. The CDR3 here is CASSRPYYNEQFF. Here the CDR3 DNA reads TGTGCCAGCAGCCGTCCGTACTACAATGAGCAGTTCTTC.

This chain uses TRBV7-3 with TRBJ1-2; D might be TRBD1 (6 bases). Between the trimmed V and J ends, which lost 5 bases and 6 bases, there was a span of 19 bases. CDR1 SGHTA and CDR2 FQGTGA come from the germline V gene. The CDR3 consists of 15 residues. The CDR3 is CASSQGGQLKHGYTF. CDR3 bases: TGTGCCAGCAGCCAAGGAGGACAGCTAAAGCATGGCTACACCTTC.

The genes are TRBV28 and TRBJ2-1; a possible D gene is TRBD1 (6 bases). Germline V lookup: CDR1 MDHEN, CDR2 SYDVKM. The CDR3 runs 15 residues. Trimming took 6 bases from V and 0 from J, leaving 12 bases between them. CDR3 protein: CASSGRGSSYNEQFF. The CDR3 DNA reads TGTGCCAGCAGCGGCAGGGGATCCTCCTACAATGAGCAGTTCTTC.